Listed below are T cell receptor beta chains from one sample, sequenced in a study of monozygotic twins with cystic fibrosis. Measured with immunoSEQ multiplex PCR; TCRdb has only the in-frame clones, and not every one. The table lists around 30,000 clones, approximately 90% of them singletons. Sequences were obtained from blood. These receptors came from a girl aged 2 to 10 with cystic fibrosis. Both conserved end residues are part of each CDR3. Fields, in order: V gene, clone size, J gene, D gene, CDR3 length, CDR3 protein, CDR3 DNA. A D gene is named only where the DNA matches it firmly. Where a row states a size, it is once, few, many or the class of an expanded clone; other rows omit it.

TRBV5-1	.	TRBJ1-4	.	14	CASSFLQGGEKLFF	TGCGCCAGCAGCTTCCTACAGGGTGGGGAAAAACTGTTTTTT
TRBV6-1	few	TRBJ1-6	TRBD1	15	CASSPPTGQTAPLHF	TGTGCCAGCAGTCCCCCGACAGGGCAGACAGCACCCCTCCACTTT
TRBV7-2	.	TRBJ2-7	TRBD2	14	CASGSGGSSYEQYF	TGTGCCAGCGGGAGCGGGGGAAGCTCCTACGAGCAGTACTTC
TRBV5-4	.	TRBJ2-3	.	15	CASSLASRSTDTQYF	TGTGCCAGCAGCTTGGCCTCGCGTAGCACAGATACGCAGTATTTT
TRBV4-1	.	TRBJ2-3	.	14	CASSQELSTDTQYF	TGCGCCAGCAGCCAAGAACTAAGCACAGATACGCAGTATTTT
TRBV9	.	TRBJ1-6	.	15	CASSLDTGYNSPLHF	TGTGCCAGCAGCCTTGACACAGGTTATAATTCACCCCTCCACTTT
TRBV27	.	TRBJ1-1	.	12	CASGPANTEAFF	TGTGCCAGTGGCCCGGCGAACACTGAAGCTTTCTTT
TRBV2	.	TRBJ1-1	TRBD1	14	CASRKGQGRTEAFF	TGTGCCAGCAGGAAAGGACAGGGGAGAACTGAAGCTTTCTTT
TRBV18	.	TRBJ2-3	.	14	CASSPPGGSDTQYF	TGTGCCAGCTCACCACCAGGGGGATCAGATACGCAGTATTTT
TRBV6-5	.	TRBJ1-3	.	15	CASSSGAMPGNTIYF	TGTGCCAGCAGTAGCGGGGCCATGCCTGGAAACACCATATATTTT
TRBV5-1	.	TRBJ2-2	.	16	CASSSHSAMGTGELFF	TGCGCCAGCAGCTCCCATAGCGCCATGGGCACCGGGGAGCTGTTTTTT
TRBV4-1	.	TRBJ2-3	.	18	CASSPGRVQNFLGDTQYF	TGCGCCAGCAGCCCTGGCCGGGTACAGAACTTCCTCGGAGATACGCAGTATTTT
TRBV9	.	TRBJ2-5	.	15	CASSVGGVGEETQYF	TGTGCCAGCAGCGTAGGAGGCGTAGGGGAAGAGACCCAGTACTTC
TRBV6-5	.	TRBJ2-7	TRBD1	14	CASTPQGQANEQYF	TGTGCCAGCACCCCCCAGGGACAGGCCAACGAGCAGTACTTC
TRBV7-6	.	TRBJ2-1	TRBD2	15	CASSLVGPGGNEQFF	TGTGCCAGCAGCTTAGTAGGGCCGGGGGGCAATGAGCAGTTCTTC
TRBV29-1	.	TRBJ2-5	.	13	CSANTGNQETQYF	TGCAGCGCTAACACAGGGAACCAAGAGACCCAGTACTTC
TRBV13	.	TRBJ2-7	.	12	CASSRAYYEQYF	TGTGCCAGCAGTCGAGCCTACTACGAGCAGTACTTC